These 6 T cell receptor beta chains came from one sample sequenced in a study of shared clonotypes between healthy human individuals. TCRdb's table, derived via immunoSEQ multiplex PCR, lists solely in-frame clones and lacks some. The top ten hold over 1.3% of the sample, which has around 940,000 clones, 76% seen once. The sample taken for sequencing was memory CD4+ T cells sorted from blood. Subset in this sample: CD45RA-negative fraction. The receptors here all came from a man younger than 30 in good health.

J is TRBJ2-5 and V is TRBV7-8; no definite D call. Germline CDR1 and CDR2: SGHVS and FQNEAQ. CDR3 length: 14 residues. Deletions cut 3 bases from V and 2 bases from J, with 10 bases between. CDR3 sequence reads: CASSLRRVQETQYF. In DNA, the CDR3 is TGTGCCAGCAGCTTGCGACGCGTTCAAGAGACCCAGTACTTC. Full variable domain (rest looked up from reference TRBV7-8 and TRBJ2-5): GAGVSQSPRYKVAKRGQDVALRCDPISGHVSLFWYQQALGQGPEFLTYFQNEAQLDKSGLPSDRFFAERPEGSVSTLKIQRTQQEDSAVYLCASSLRRVQETQYFGPGTRLLVL.

The rearrangement links TRBV7-2 to TRBJ2-2, with TRBD2 identical over 10 bases. The V gene end was trimmed by 8 bases and the J gene end by 4 bases; junction bases not matched to a gene: 10. The CDR3 loop spans 16 amino acids. Germline-derived CDR1 and CDR2 are SGHTA and FQGNSA. The CDR3 bases are TGTGCCAGCTCCAGCGGGAGGGTAATCACCACCGGGGAGCTGTTTTTT. This encodes CASSSGRVITTGELFF. Supplemented by reference TRBV7-2 and TRBJ2-2, the full variable domain reads GAGVSQSPSNKVTEKGKDVELRCDPISGHTALYWYRQSLGQGLEFLIYFQGNSAPDKSGLPSDRFSAERTGGSVSTLTIQRTQQEDSAVYLCASSSGRVITTGELFFGEGSRLTVL.

This sequence joins TRBV30 and TRBJ2-2, with 8 nucleotides matching TRBD1. The CDR3 runs to 14 residues. Germline values: CDR1 GTSNPN, CDR2 SVGIG (reference sequence). Losses at the gene ends were 3 bases for V and 7 bases for J; bases not matched to a gene: 7. The CDR3 protein is CAWRLTGGHGELFF. DNA of the CDR3: TGTGCCTGGAGGCTAACAGGGGGACACGGGGAGCTGTTTTTT.

V is TRBV9 and J is TRBJ2-2; 7 positions match TRBD2. CDR3 length: 16 amino acids. Looked up from germline, CDR1 is SGDLS and CDR2 is YYNGEE. The V and J ends lost 0 bases and 3 bases, in that order; junction bases with no gene match: 5. CDR3 sequence (DNA): TGTGCCAGCAGCGTAGGAGGCGGGGGTTACACCGGGGAGCTGTTTTTT. Translating gives CASSVGGGGYTGELFF.

Only one count was recorded for this clone. The chain carries TRBV5-1 and TRBJ2-6; 9 bases fit TRBD1. V shed 4 bases and J 3 bases; nucleotides not matched to a gene: 11. The CDR3 is 18 residues long. Looked up from germline, CDR1 is SGHRS and CDR2 is YFSETQ. The CDR3 region is CASSASTGQGFGANVLTF. CDR3 coding DNA: TGCGCCAGCAGCGCTTCAACGGGACAGGGATTTGGGGCCAACGTCCTGACTTTC. Combining the CDR3 with reference TRBV5-1 and TRBJ2-6 gives the whole variable domain KAGVTQTPRYLIKTRGQQVTLSCSPISGHRSVSWYQQTPGQGLQFLFEYFSETQRNKGNFPGRFSGRQFSNSRSEMNVSTLELGDSALYLCASSASTGQGFGANVLTFGAGSRLTVL.

The V call is TRBV10-3, the J call TRBJ2-1; tentative D call: TRBD2 (6 bases). The CDR3 contains 15 residues. Trimming left V 6 bases short and J 2 bases short, with 14 bases between. From germline, CDR1 is ENHRY and CDR2 SYGVKD. CDR3 nucleotides: TGTGCCATCAGCTCCGTCCTAGCGCCCTACAATGAGCAGTTCTTC. This gives the protein CAISSVLAPYNEQFF.